This T cell receptor (beta chain) is from a study of cytomegalovirus exposure and HLA in healthy donors. General observations from the study: Three of the chains that were CMV-associated were confirmed in vitro to be specific for CMV antigens. For most TCR sequences rarity was the rule, although some public TCRs occurred in many donors. According to a later analysis, TCR clusters from the first cohort tended to co-occur in the 90 to 150 validation repertoires.

The assay was immunoSEQ multiplex PCR, and TCRdb's table has in-frame clones only and misses some. Found here are some 140,000 clones, roughly 81% of them singletons; the top ten hold roughly 1.4%. A note on this clone: The antigen remains undetermined.

From the roughly 120-subject validation cohort, which was separate from the roughly 700-subject first cohort, the donors were drawn. The sequence was obtained from a woman aged 30 to 39 in good health and CMV-seronegative. Material for sequencing was PBMCs.

CDR3 loop: CASSSDATYNSPLHF. As DNA, the CDR3 is TGTGCCAGCAGCTCCGATGCGACCTATAATTCACCCCTCCACTTT. The rearrangement joins TRBV28 to TRBJ1-6; D gene ambiguous. Deletions cut 6 bases from V and 2 bases from J, with 11 bases between. This CDR3 is 15 amino acids long. Germline V gene sequence: CDR1 MDHEN, CDR2 SYDVKM.